Listed below are T cell receptor beta chains from one sample, sequenced in a study of blood T cell repertoires in COVID-19. Method: immunoSEQ multiplex PCR; TCRdb's copy keeps in-frame clones and lacks some. The data show 150,000 or so clones, 65% to 90% seen once. Sequenced material: peripheral blood. These TCRs come from a man aged 60-69 years with acute or convalescent COVID-19. Each CDR3 is given with its conserved first and last residue. The order of the fields is D gene, V gene, clone size, J gene, CDR3 protein, CDR3 DNA. A D gene is named only where the DNA matches it firmly. Clone size, where shown, is once, few, many, or a class for clones that have expanded.

D gene: -
V gene: TRBV5-1
clone size: -
J gene: TRBJ1-2
CDR3 protein: CASSLDRQFGGYTF
CDR3 DNA: TGCGCCAGCAGCTTGGACAGGCAATTTGGTGGCTACACCTTC

D gene: -
V gene: TRBV29-1
clone size: -
J gene: TRBJ2-7
CDR3 protein: CSVGAHREQYF
CDR3 DNA: TGCAGCGTTGGGGCCCACAGGGAGCAGTACTTC

D gene: -
V gene: TRBV6-5
clone size: -
J gene: TRBJ1-2
CDR3 protein: CASSYGQRANYGYTF
CDR3 DNA: TGTGCCAGCAGTTACGGTCAGCGGGCCAACTATGGCTACACCTTC

D gene: TRBD1
V gene: TRBV7-2
clone size: -
J gene: TRBJ1-1
CDR3 protein: CASSLQGATEAFF
CDR3 DNA: TGTGCCAGCAGCTTACAGGGGGCCACTGAAGCTTTCTTT

D gene: -
V gene: TRBV28
clone size: few
J gene: TRBJ1-6
CDR3 protein: CASSPLQGYSPLHF
CDR3 DNA: TGTGCCAGCAGTCCCCTCCAGGGGTACTCACCCCTCCACTTT

D gene: -
V gene: TRBV28
clone size: -
J gene: TRBJ1-5
CDR3 protein: CASSSVQGFRQPQHF
CDR3 DNA: TGTGCCAGCAGTTCCGTCCAGGGGTTCCGTCAGCCCCAGCATTTT

D gene: -
V gene: TRBV3-1/TRBV3-2
clone size: -
J gene: TRBJ1-3
CDR3 protein: CASSQWVGVSGNTIYF
CDR3 DNA: TGTGCCAGCAGCCAATGGGTCGGGGTATCTGGAAACACCATATATTTT

D gene: -
V gene: TRBV6-2/TRBV6-3
clone size: -
J gene: TRBJ2-1
CDR3 protein: CASSPSTGYSYNEQFF
CDR3 DNA: TGTGCCAGCAGCCCTAGCACAGGGTACTCCTACAATGAGCAGTTCTTC

D gene: TRBD2
V gene: TRBV5-1
clone size: -
J gene: TRBJ2-7
CDR3 protein: CASSLQREHEQYF
CDR3 DNA: TGCGCCAGCAGCTTGCAGCGGGAACACGAGCAGTACTTC

D gene: -
V gene: TRBV20-1
clone size: -
J gene: TRBJ2-7
CDR3 protein: CSSKRGWEQYF
CDR3 DNA: TGCAGCTCAAAGAGGGGGTGGGAGCAGTACTTC

D gene: -
V gene: TRBV7-6
clone size: -
J gene: TRBJ2-7
CDR3 protein: CASSSSGGLSYEQYF
CDR3 DNA: TGTGCCAGCAGCTCTTCGGGGGGCCTCTCCTACGAGCAGTACTTC

D gene: TRBD1
V gene: TRBV28
clone size: -
J gene: TRBJ2-3
CDR3 protein: CASSLLGQGRRDTQYF
CDR3 DNA: TGTGCCAGCAGTTTATTAGGACAGGGGCGCCGGGATACGCAGTATTTT

D gene: -
V gene: TRBV7-2
clone size: -
J gene: TRBJ2-5
CDR3 protein: CASSSWESLETQYF
CDR3 DNA: TGTGCCAGCAGCTCCTGGGAGTCACTGGAGACCCAGTACTTC

D gene: TRBD2
V gene: TRBV25-1
clone size: -
J gene: TRBJ2-1
CDR3 protein: CASSENGLAGDNEQFF
CDR3 DNA: TGTGCCAGCAGTGAGAACGGACTAGCGGGGGACAATGAGCAGTTCTTC

D gene: TRBD2
V gene: TRBV19
clone size: -
J gene: TRBJ2-1
CDR3 protein: CASIQTSGSLGKNNEQFF
CDR3 DNA: TGTGCCAGCATCCAGACTAGCGGGAGTCTTGGGAAAAACAATGAGCAGTTCTTC

D gene: TRBD2
V gene: TRBV28
clone size: -
J gene: TRBJ2-1
CDR3 protein: CASAFTNSGNEQFF
CDR3 DNA: TGTGCCAGCGCCTTCACTAATAGCGGGAATGAGCAGTTCTTC

D gene: TRBD1
V gene: TRBV7-9
clone size: -
J gene: TRBJ1-2
CDR3 protein: CASAVQGTYGYTF
CDR3 DNA: TGTGCCAGCGCAGTACAGGGGACTTATGGCTACACCTTC

D gene: -
V gene: TRBV2
clone size: -
J gene: TRBJ2-1
CDR3 protein: CASSPRDEQFF
CDR3 DNA: TGTGCCAGCAGCCCGAGGGATGAGCAGTTCTTC

D gene: TRBD2
V gene: TRBV18
clone size: -
J gene: TRBJ2-7
CDR3 protein: CASSLGLAGSPEDF
CDR3 DNA: TGTGCCAGCTCACTGGGACTAGCGGGAAGCCCCGAAGACTTC

D gene: TRBD2
V gene: TRBV24-1
clone size: -
J gene: TRBJ2-7
CDR3 protein: CATSVPRASGRLYEQYF
CDR3 DNA: TGTGCCACCAGTGTTCCCCGAGCGAGCGGGAGGCTCTACGAGCAGTACTTC

D gene: TRBD1
V gene: TRBV30
clone size: -
J gene: TRBJ1-5
CDR3 protein: CAWKTGGLGAQHF
CDR3 DNA: TGTGCCTGGAAGACAGGGGGTCTGGGGGCCCAGCATTTT

D gene: TRBD2
V gene: TRBV7-9
clone size: -
J gene: TRBJ2-2
CDR3 protein: CASSLSLGLAGNTGELFF
CDR3 DNA: TGTGCCAGCAGCTTAAGCCTGGGACTAGCGGGAAACACCGGGGAGCTGTTTTTT

D gene: -
V gene: TRBV27
clone size: -
J gene: TRBJ1-5
CDR3 protein: CASSFRGGVNQPQHF
CDR3 DNA: TGTGCCAGCAGTTTCAGGGGCGGAGTGAATCAGCCCCAGCATTTT

D gene: -
V gene: TRBV28
clone size: -
J gene: TRBJ2-5
CDR3 protein: CASSLGVWETQYF
CDR3 DNA: TGTGCCAGCAGTTTAGGAGTCTGGGAGACCCAGTACTTC

D gene: TRBD1
V gene: TRBV5-1
clone size: -
J gene: TRBJ2-7
CDR3 protein: CASSLAGTGIYEQYF
CDR3 DNA: TGCGCCAGCAGCTTGGCCGGGACAGGGATCTACGAGCAGTACTTC

D gene: -
V gene: TRBV19
clone size: -
J gene: TRBJ2-1
CDR3 protein: CASSPRGSGLSYNEQFF
CDR3 DNA: TGTGCCAGTAGTCCCAGGGGTAGCGGGCTTTCCTACAATGAGCAGTTCTTC

D gene: -
V gene: TRBV7-2
clone size: -
J gene: TRBJ2-7
CDR3 protein: CASSPRLVTYEQYF
CDR3 DNA: TGTGCCAGCAGCCCGCGACTAGTAACCTACGAGCAGTACTTC

D gene: -
V gene: TRBV12-3/TRBV12-4
clone size: -
J gene: TRBJ2-1
CDR3 protein: CASGGSLANEQFF
CDR3 DNA: TGTGCCAGCGGGGGATCCCTAGCGAATGAGCAGTTCTTC

D gene: TRBD2
V gene: TRBV5-1
clone size: few
J gene: TRBJ2-1
CDR3 protein: CASSLSTSGSRYNEQFF
CDR3 DNA: TGCGCCAGCAGCTTGAGTACTAGCGGGAGCCGTTACAATGAGCAGTTCTTC

D gene: TRBD1
V gene: TRBV6-5
clone size: -
J gene: TRBJ1-2
CDR3 protein: CASPTGQGLLRGYTF
CDR3 DNA: TGTGCCAGCCCGACGGGACAGGGTCTTCTGCGTGGCTACACCTTC

D gene: -
V gene: TRBV2
clone size: -
J gene: TRBJ2-1
CDR3 protein: CASSLQTNNEQFF
CDR3 DNA: TGTGCCAGCAGTCTGCAGACAAACAATGAGCAGTTCTTC

D gene: -
V gene: TRBV6-5
clone size: -
J gene: TRBJ1-2
CDR3 protein: CASSYSSGFYGYTF
CDR3 DNA: TGTGCCAGCAGTTACTCTTCGGGGTTCTATGGCTACACCTTC

D gene: -
V gene: TRBV5-1
clone size: -
J gene: TRBJ2-2
CDR3 protein: CASSLGLGHGELFF
CDR3 DNA: TGCGCCAGCAGCTTGGGGCTCGGACACGGGGAGCTGTTTTTT

D gene: -
V gene: TRBV6-2/TRBV6-3
clone size: -
J gene: TRBJ1-2
CDR3 protein: CASSYGSAGDYGYTF
CDR3 DNA: TGTGCCAGCAGTTACGGGTCGGCAGGGGACTATGGCTACACCTTC

D gene: TRBD2
V gene: TRBV5-1
clone size: once
J gene: TRBJ2-5
CDR3 protein: CASSLDGLLTGGETQYF
CDR3 DNA: TGCGCCAGCAGCTTGGATGGACTGCTAACCGGGGGGGAGACCCAGTACTTC

D gene: TRBD2
V gene: TRBV11-2
clone size: -
J gene: TRBJ2-3
CDR3 protein: CASSPRGLAVASTDTQYF
CDR3 DNA: TGTGCCAGCAGCCCACGGGGTCTAGCGGTAGCTAGCACAGATACGCAGTATTTT

D gene: -
V gene: TRBV7-9
clone size: -
J gene: TRBJ1-1
CDR3 protein: CASSLQRDTEAFF
CDR3 DNA: TGTGCCAGCAGCTTACAGCGAGACACTGAAGCTTTCTTT

D gene: -
V gene: TRBV18
clone size: -
J gene: TRBJ1-1
CDR3 protein: CASSPEGRVNTEAFF
CDR3 DNA: TGTGCCAGCTCACCAGAAGGCAGGGTGAACACTGAAGCTTTCTTT

D gene: TRBD1
V gene: TRBV14
clone size: -
J gene: TRBJ1-2
CDR3 protein: CASSQSRQGVYGYTF
CDR3 DNA: TGTGCCAGCAGCCAATCGAGACAGGGGGTCTATGGCTACACCTTC

D gene: -
V gene: TRBV28
clone size: -
J gene: TRBJ1-5
CDR3 protein: CASRTYSNQPQHF
CDR3 DNA: TGTGCCAGCAGAACCTATAGCAATCAGCCCCAGCATTTT

D gene: -
V gene: TRBV21-1
clone size: -
J gene: TRBJ1-4
CDR3 protein: CASSKQGVVEKLFF
CDR3 DNA: TGTGCCAGCAGCAAACAGGGGGTCGTTGAAAAACTGTTTTTT

D gene: TRBD2
V gene: TRBV15
clone size: -
J gene: TRBJ2-4
CDR3 protein: CATSRLSSGKNIQYF
CDR3 DNA: TGTGCCACCAGCAGACTTTCTAGCGGTAAAAACATTCAGTACTTC

D gene: -
V gene: TRBV6-2/TRBV6-3
clone size: -
J gene: TRBJ1-5
CDR3 protein: CASSDMGTSNQPQHF
CDR3 DNA: TGTGCCAGCAGTGACATGGGGACAAGCAATCAGCCCCAGCATTTT

D gene: TRBD1
V gene: TRBV6-5
clone size: -
J gene: TRBJ1-6
CDR3 protein: CASRDRGLVSPLHF
CDR3 DNA: TGTGCCAGCAGGGACAGGGGGCTAGTTTCACCCCTCCACTTT

D gene: -
V gene: TRBV2
clone size: -
J gene: TRBJ2-7
CDR3 protein: CASTGGGDSYEQYF
CDR3 DNA: TGTGCCAGCACCGGGGGAGGTGACTCCTACGAGCAGTACTTC

D gene: -
V gene: TRBV3-1/TRBV3-2
clone size: -
J gene: TRBJ2-5
CDR3 protein: CASSQASAKETQYF
CDR3 DNA: TGTGCCAGCAGCCAAGCCAGCGCGAAAGAGACCCAGTACTTC

D gene: TRBD2
V gene: TRBV18
clone size: -
J gene: TRBJ2-5
CDR3 protein: CASTAVAGQETQYF
CDR3 DNA: TGTGCCAGCACGGCCGTAGCGGGGCAAGAGACCCAGTACTTC

D gene: -
V gene: TRBV2
clone size: -
J gene: TRBJ1-5
CDR3 protein: CASTAGFRNQPQHF
CDR3 DNA: TGTGCCAGCACGGCGGGGTTTAGAAATCAGCCCCAGCATTTT